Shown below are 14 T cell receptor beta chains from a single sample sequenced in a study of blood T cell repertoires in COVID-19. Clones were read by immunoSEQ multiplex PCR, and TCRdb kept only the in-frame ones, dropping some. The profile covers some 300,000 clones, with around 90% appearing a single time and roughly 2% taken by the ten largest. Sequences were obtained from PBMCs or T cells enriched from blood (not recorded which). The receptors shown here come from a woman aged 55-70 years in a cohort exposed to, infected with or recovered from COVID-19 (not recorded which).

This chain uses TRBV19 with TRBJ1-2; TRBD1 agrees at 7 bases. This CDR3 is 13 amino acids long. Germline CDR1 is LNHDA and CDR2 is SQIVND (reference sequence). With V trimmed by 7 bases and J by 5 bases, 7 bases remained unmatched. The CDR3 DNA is TGTGCCAGTAACCCGACAGGGCTTTATGGCTACACCTTC. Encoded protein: CASNPTGLYGYTF.

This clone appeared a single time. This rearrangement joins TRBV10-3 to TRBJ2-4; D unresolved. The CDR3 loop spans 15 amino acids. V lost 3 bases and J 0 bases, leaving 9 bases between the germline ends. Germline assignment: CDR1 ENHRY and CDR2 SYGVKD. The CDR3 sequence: CAISEGGLAKNIQYF. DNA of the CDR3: TGTGCCATCAGTGAAGGCGGTCTAGCCAAAAACATTCAGTACTTC.

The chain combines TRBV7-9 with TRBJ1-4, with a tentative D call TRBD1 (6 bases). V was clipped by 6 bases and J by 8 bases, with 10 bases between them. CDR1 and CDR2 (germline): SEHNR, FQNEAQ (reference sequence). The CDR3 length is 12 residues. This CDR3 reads CASSFTGEKLFF. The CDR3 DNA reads TGTGCCAGCAGTTTTACAGGGGAAAAACTGTTTTTT.

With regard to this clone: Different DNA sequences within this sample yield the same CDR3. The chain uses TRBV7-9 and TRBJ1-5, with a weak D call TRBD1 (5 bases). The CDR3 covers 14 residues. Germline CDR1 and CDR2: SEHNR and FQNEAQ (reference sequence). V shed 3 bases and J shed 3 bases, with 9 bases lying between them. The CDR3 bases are TGTGCCAGCAGCTTCGGGGGACTCAATCAGCCCCAGCATTTT. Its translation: CASSFGGLNQPQHF.

The CDR3 bases are TGTGCCAGCAGTTTAACCGGGACAGGCGCTTTAGAGCAGTACTTC. Translated, it gives CASSLTGTGALEQYF. The chain recombines TRBV28 with TRBJ2-7; 8 nucleotides line up with TRBD1. Germline CDR1 and CDR2: MDHEN and SYDVKM. After removal of 2 bases from V and 7 bases from J, the junction contained 10 bases not matched to a gene. CDR3 length: 15 residues.

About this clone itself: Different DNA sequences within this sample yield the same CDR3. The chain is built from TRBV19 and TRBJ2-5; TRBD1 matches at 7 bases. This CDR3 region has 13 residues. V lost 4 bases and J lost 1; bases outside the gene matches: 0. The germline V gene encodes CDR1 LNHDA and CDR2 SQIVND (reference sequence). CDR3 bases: TGTGCCAGTAGTAGGGACAGCCAAGAGACCCAGTACTTC. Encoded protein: CASSRDSQETQYF.

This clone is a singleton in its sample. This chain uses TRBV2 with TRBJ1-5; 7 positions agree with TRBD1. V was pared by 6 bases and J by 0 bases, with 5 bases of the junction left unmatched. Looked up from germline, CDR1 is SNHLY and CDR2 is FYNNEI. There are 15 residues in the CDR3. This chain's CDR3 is CASRIQGFSNQPQHF. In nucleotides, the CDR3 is TGTGCCAGCAGGATACAGGGGTTTAGCAATCAGCCCCAGCATTTT.

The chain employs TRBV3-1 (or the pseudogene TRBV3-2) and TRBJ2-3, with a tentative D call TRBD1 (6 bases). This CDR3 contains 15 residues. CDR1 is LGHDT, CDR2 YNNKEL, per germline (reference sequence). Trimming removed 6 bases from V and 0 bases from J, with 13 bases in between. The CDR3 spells CASSPGVASTDTQYF. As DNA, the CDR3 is TGTGCCAGCAGTCCAGGGGTAGCGAGCACAGATACGCAGTATTTT.

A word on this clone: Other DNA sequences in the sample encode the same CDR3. The CDR3 loop reads CASRGDSNTEAFF. DNA for the CDR3: TGTGCCAGCAGAGGGGACAGCAACACTGAAGCTTTCTTT. The chain links TRBV12-3 or TRBV12-4 to TRBJ1-1, with 7 bases matching TRBD1. The ends lost 6 bases at V and 2 bases at J; junction bases unmatched: 3. This CDR3 region has 13 residues.

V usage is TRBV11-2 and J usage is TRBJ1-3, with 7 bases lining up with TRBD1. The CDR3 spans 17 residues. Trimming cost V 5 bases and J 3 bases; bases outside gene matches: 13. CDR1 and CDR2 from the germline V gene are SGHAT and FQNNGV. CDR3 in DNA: TGTGCCAGCAGCCAGTGGACAGGCATAACTCTTGGAAACACCATATATTTT. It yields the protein CASSQWTGITLGNTIYF.

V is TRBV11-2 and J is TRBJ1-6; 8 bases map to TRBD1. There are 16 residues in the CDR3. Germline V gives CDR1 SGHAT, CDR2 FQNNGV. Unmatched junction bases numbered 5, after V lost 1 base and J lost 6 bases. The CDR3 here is CASSLGQGASNSPLHF. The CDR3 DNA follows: TGTGCCAGCAGCTTAGGCCAGGGGGCTAGTAATTCACCCCTCCACTTT.

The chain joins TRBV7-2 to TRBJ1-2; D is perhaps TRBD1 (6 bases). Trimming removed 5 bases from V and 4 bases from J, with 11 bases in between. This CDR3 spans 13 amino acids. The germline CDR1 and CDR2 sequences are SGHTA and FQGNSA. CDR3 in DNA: TGTGCCAGCAGCCCGGACAGAACCTATGGCTACACCTTC. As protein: CASSPDRTYGYTF.

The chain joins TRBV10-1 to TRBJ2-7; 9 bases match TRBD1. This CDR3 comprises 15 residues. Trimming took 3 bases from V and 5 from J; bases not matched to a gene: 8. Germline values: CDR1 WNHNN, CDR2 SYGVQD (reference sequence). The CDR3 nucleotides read TGCGCCAGCAGTGACTCTTGGACAGGGGTCAACGAGCAGTACTTC. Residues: CASSDSWTGVNEQYF.

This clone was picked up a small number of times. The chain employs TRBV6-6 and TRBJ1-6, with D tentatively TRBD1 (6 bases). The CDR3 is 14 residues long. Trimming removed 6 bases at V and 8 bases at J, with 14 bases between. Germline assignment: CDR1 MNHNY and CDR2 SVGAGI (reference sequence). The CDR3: CASRGAAEHSPLHF. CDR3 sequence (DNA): TGTGCCAGCAGGGGGGCGGCTGAGCATTCACCCCTCCACTTT.